The present T cell receptor beta chain was sequenced within a study of cytomegalovirus exposure and HLA in healthy donors (TCRdb year 2017). The study in broad terms: An earlier analysis of a few hundred of the donors reported approximately 260 Gb of sequence data and roughly 120 million unique TCR beta sequences obtained from roughly 170 million T cells. Around 330 gigabases of sequencing data and roughly 80 million unique TCR sequences made up an early release that covered several hundred HLA-typed donors. Of the roughly 400 genotyped donors, over 70% fell in the genetic ancestry cluster associated with self-reported Caucasian donors. The study aimed to test whether cataloging public T cell receptors could reveal signatures of past pathogen exposure. Using immunosequencing, the study profiled T cell repertoires from 640 or so subjects and related those repertoires to cytomegalovirus serostatus. A separate validation cohort of about 110 different subjects was used in addition to the roughly 700-subject first cohort. The study combined high-throughput TCR immunosequencing, statistical association of individual TCRs with disease status, and machine learning to predict cytomegalovirus infection status. A later analysis re-examined previously published TCR beta repertoires from 600 to 700 donors and added high-resolution HLA genotyping to investigate patterns of TCR occurrence. In the later analysis, no new phenotypic data were used to find candidate immune exposures; instead, reliance was placed on TCR beta sequences and their occurrence across donors. An earlier analysis of around 580 of the donors used high-throughput TCR beta sequencing to judge whether each TCR beta V gene segment behaved as functional or pseudogenic. Donor age, sex, ethnicity and CMV serostatus were compiled together with the repertoire data. In a later genetic analysis, genome-wide SNP genotypes for about 55% of the roughly 670 donors were used, and that subset was treated as a discovery cohort. Every repertoire in the discovery cohort had been generated on one and the same sequencing platform. HLA typing included class I and class II loci at four-digit resolution. The number of donors typed differed by locus, with roughly 629-640 for A, B, C, DRB1 and DQB1, 522 for DQA1, 600 to 610 for DPA1, and some 440 for DPB1. Because of strong linkage in the cohort, 4 to 6 DR-DQ haplotypes were treated as single units for association and clustering. Among about 390 genotyped donors of the cohort, an average of approximately 240,000 unique TCR beta nucleotide sequences were sequenced per donor, roughly 18% of them non-productive.

Concerning this clone: It lacks a known antigen. Base qualities are not provided; no much larger clone lies one nucleotide away.

General findings and caveats noted by the study authors: A cluster of highly shared sequence variants was judged likely to represent a technical artifact of the sequencing pipeline. In vitro tests confirmed that a few of the cytomegalovirus-associated TCR beta chains recognize cytomegalovirus antigens. In the study, around 150 TCR beta chains were listed as associated with cytomegalovirus. In a later analysis, HLA-associated TCR beta chains were found to be more clonally expanded and to have lower generation probabilities than equally common non-associated chains. In a later genetic analysis, a missense DCLRE1C variant was associated with V-gene and J-gene trimming of TCR beta chains, and the association was replicated in an independent cohort. A later analysis found that most CMV-associated TCR beta chains appeared HLA-restricted, with HLA associations seemingly driven largely by CMV exposure. The classifier was reported to diagnose cytomegalovirus status with high specificity and sensitivity in both the original cohort and the validation cohort. The presence/absence analyses assumed that sequencing depth was roughly uniform across donors, and that assumption may not be true. Linkage disequilibrium might explain the correlated functional status among segregating V segments, but an unknown experimental factor could not be excluded. A later analysis reported that several top co-occurrence clusters appeared linked to parvovirus B19, influenza, CMV and Epstein-Barr virus. Only TCR beta chains were sequenced in this cohort, and the absence of alpha or paired-chain data limited detectable features. Specific HLA alleles were associated with over 15,000 TCR beta sequences at a false discovery rate of 0.05 in a later analysis. A further reported finding was that TCR beta sequences accurately predicted the HLA-A and HLA-B alleles for most subjects in the first cohort. The only immune exposure information available for the cohort was CMV serostatus. Because HLA typing was missing for some donors at each locus, association tests included only the typed subset. The earlier analysis of 450 to 700 of the donors excluded roughly 16 rarely observed V segments, including chromosome 9 orphons, because counts were too low. In a later analysis, the rate of TCR association differed among HLA loci, with DRB1 alleles having the most associated TCRs and HLA-C alleles having the fewest. When HLA alleles, especially DR and DQ, strongly co-occurred, attributing TCR associations to individual alleles was difficult. Broadly in line with IMGT annotations, most TCR beta V segments showed up in productive rearrangements about 87% or about 30% of the time in an earlier analysis of roughly 590 of the donors. Some IMGT-functional V segments, including TRBV6-2 and TRBV6-3, could not be distinguished by the 87-base-pair reads and were therefore excluded. It was suggested by the authors that the approach could potentially be generalized to other disease states and immunological phenotypes. Across donors, most TCR sequences were observed very rarely, whereas some public TCRs were present in many individuals. In a later genetic analysis, fewer N-insertions in productive TCRs were reported among donors in an Asian-associated ancestry cluster than the 666-donor mean.

The CDR3 goes from the cysteine to the phenylalanine over 15 residues. Only the CDR3 region is kept as DNA, spanning 45 bases read in frame from base 1. CDR1 and CDR2, looked up from the germline V gene, are MGHDK and SYGVNS. Trimming removed 3 bases from V and 7 bases from J, leaving 13 bases between the germline ends. In total, approximately 690 healthy bone marrow donors made up the cohort. All cohort members were sampled while nominally healthy, although unrecorded immune exposures were likely present. The donor tested CMV seronegative and was one of the 352 seronegative cohort members. A peripheral blood sample was collected from each donor, and TCR beta sequencing was performed on peripheral blood mononuclear cells. Genomic DNA extraction from the blood cell samples was performed with the Qiagen DNeasy Blood Extraction Kit. Library creation used the immunoSEQ multiplex PCR assay. A mixture of 60 forward primers for TCR Vbeta segments and 13 reverse primers for TCR Jbeta segments was used in the multiplex PCR. The CDR3 region of rearranged TCR beta genes was amplified from genomic DNA with a multiplex PCR assay. The Illumina HiSeq System was used to sequence the amplified TCR beta libraries as 87-base-pair reads. The study's processing was this. Across the 500 to 750 repertoires, a later analysis counted around 80 million unique TCR beta chains, 8.5 million to 12 million of which were shared by at least two donors. To remove PCR and sequencing errors, raw reads were error-corrected and collapsed into unique sequences using a nearest-neighbor algorithm that merged closely related sequences. Alignment of CDR3 sequences to IMGT reference sequences was used to assign V, D and J gene segments. For a sequence to be retained, a match of at least six nucleotides to both a V gene segment and a J gene segment was required. A rearrangement counted as productive if the CDR3 had no stop codons and remained in frame with V and J, and every other rearrangement counted as non-productive. Following IMGT convention, CDR3 was defined as the stretch from the second conserved V-encoded cysteine to the conserved J-encoded phenylalanine. In an earlier analysis of around 600 of the donors, sequences lacking an unambiguous match to a single V gene segment were excluded. In an earlier analysis of approximately 590 of the donors, V segments were called functional above 56.7% productive rearrangements and were called segregating when the between-donor standard deviation exceeded 5%. To diagnose cytomegalovirus status from the catalog of TCR beta chain sequences, a statistical classification framework was built. In a later analysis, V and J genes were assigned by comparing TCR nucleotide sequences against IMGT/GENE-DB human TR gene sequences. A later analysis assigned CDR3 sequences and most-parsimonious VDJ recombination scenarios with the TCRdist pipeline. In a later analysis, each TCR beta chain was defined by its CDR3 amino acid sequence together with its V-gene family, and reads lacking a unique V-gene family were excluded. A later analysis removed over 500 highly shared, low-generation-probability nucleotide sequences to deal with suspected cross-contamination and a sequencing artifact. In a later analysis, a clonal expansion index for each public chain was calculated from normalized within-repertoire ranks of inferred template counts. Generation probabilities in a later analysis came from a VDJ recombination model fitted to out-of-frame rearrangements, and those results were checked against IGoR. A later analysis scored TCR-TCR, TCR-HLA and TCR-CMV co-occurrence with hypergeometric tests, applying a repertoire-size bias correction to TCR pairs. In a later analysis, false discovery rates were estimated by permuting HLA or CMV assignments 20 times. In a later analysis, co-occurring TCRs were grouped with DBSCAN, and TCRdist sequence similarity was added when clustering was performed within HLA-allele-positive subsets. For co-occurrence clustering, repertoires with fewer than 30,000 or more than 120,000 public chains were excluded, along with a handful of repertoires with anomalous nucleotide sharing. TCRdb's version of the immuneACCESS table is confined to in-frame rearrangements and falls short of the full clone set. An unresolved V gene accounts for under half of the shortfall where checked; the remainder is of unknown origin. The DNA was the basis for D and trimming; V, J and clone size are from that table. For this sample the table gives about 140,000 clones, of which around 77% were detected only once. The top ten clonotypes cover approximately 0.97% of the sample.

The chain uses TRBV25-1 and TRBJ1-6; TRBD1 is a weak D gene call, 6 bases matching. The origin of this receptor is a man younger than 35 in good health and CMV-seronegative. Material: PBMCs. The CDR3: CASSESQGLNSPLHF. The sequenced DNA is TGTGCCAGCAGTGAGAGTCAGGGGCTAAATTCACCCCTCCACTTT.